The 19 T cell receptor beta chains given below trace back to one sample, sequenced in a study of blood T cell repertoires in COVID-19. Sequenced by immunoSEQ multiplex PCR; TCRdb stores in-frame clones only, minus some. The sample holds a few hundred thousand clones; around 89% are singletons and the top ten take around 2.8%. Sequencing input: peripheral blood. The receptors come from a young woman with COVID-19, enrolled during active disease.

V usage is TRBV3-1 (or the pseudogene TRBV3-2) and J usage is TRBJ2-7; D is ambiguous. This CDR3 comprises 13 residues. The V gene lost 6 bases and the J gene lost 3 bases, with 12 bases spanning the gap. Germline loops: CDR1 LGHDT, CDR2 YNNKEL (reference sequence). The CDR3 DNA is TGTGCCAGCAGTCCCCTTTATTACTACGAGCAGTACGTC. Translating gives CASSPLYYYEQYV.

The rearrangement uses TRBV5-4 and TRBJ2-1, with a possible D match to TRBD1 (6 bases). The CDR3 runs 16 residues. V was pared by 0 bases and J by 0 bases, with 10 bases between. Germline V gene lookup returns CDR1 SGHNT and CDR2 YYREEE (reference sequence). CDR3 sequence (DNA): TGTGCCAGCAGCTTGGGTACAGGGAGCTCCTACAATGAGCAGTTCTTC. Translated: CASSLGTGSSYNEQFF.

A remark on this clone: Other DNA sequences in this specimen translate into the identical CDR3. V usage is TRBV7-2 and J usage is TRBJ1-1, with D perhaps TRBD1 (5 bases). The length of the CDR3 is 15 residues. The germline V gene encodes CDR1 SGHTA and CDR2 FQGNSA. With 3 bases removed from V and 1 base from J, the gap between germline ends came to 12 bases. The CDR3, as DNA: TGTGCCAGCAGCTTGAGGGCGGGGGAGAACACTGAAGCTTTCTTT. This sequence encodes CASSLRAGENTEAFF.

This chain connects TRBV19 to TRBJ2-3; D gene unclear. The CDR3 totals 16 residues. The ends were cut back, 5 bases at V and 4 bases at J, with 19 bases in the middle. Germline assignment: CDR1 LNHDA and CDR2 SQIVND (reference sequence). DNA for the CDR3: TGTGCCAGTAGTCTTTTACTTCCCCATTCGGCAGATACGCAGTATTTT. Protein: CASSLLLPHSADTQYF.

The chain employs TRBV3-1 (or the pseudogene TRBV3-2) and TRBJ1-6; a weak D match, TRBD1 (6 bases). Germline values: CDR1 LGHDT, CDR2 YNNKEL (reference sequence). Trimming took 3 bases from V and 7 from J, leaving 10 bases between them. This CDR3 has 14 residues. CDR3 in amino acids: CASSQGQDNSPLHF. DNA for the CDR3: TGTGCCAGCAGCCAGGGACAAGACAATTCACCCCTCCACTTT.

CDR3 DNA sequence: TGTGCCAGCAGTCCGGGACAGCCGAACAATGAGCAGTTCTTC. Protein sequence: CASSPGQPNNEQFF. The chain links TRBV6-5 to TRBJ2-1; 7 nucleotides line up with TRBD1. This CDR3 comprises 14 residues. Germline CDR1 is MNHEY and CDR2 is SVGAGI. Trimming cost V 5 bases and J 5 bases; bases outside gene matches: 6.

The rearrangement uses TRBV5-1 and TRBJ2-6; the match to TRBD1 covers 8 bases. Trimming removed 6 bases from V and 3 bases from J; junction bases left unmatched: 20. The CDR3 runs 20 residues. The germline V gene has CDR1 SGHRS and CDR2 YFSETQ. CDR3 in amino acids: CASTKSLLGQGTGGANVLTF. CDR3 nucleotide sequence: TGCGCCAGCACGAAATCCCTACTAGGACAGGGAACGGGTGGGGCCAACGTCCTGACTTTC. Full variable domain (remainder filled in from reference TRBV5-1 and TRBJ2-6): KAGVTQTPRYLIKTRGQQVTLSCSPISGHRSVSWYQQTPGQGLQFLFEYFSETQRNKGNFPGRFSGRQFSNSRSEMNVSTLELGDSALYLCASTKSLLGQGTGGANVLTFGAGSRLTVL.

V usage is TRBV7-2 and J usage is TRBJ1-2; D not resolved. V was cut by 3 bases and J by 5 bases, with 7 bases left in between. CDR1 and CDR2 (germline): SGHTA, FQGNSA. The CDR3 runs 12 residues. The CDR3 sequence is CASSFSSYGYTF. The DNA of the CDR3 is TGTGCCAGCAGCTTTTCTTCTTATGGCTACACCTTC.

J is TRBJ2-2 and V is TRBV3-1 (or the pseudogene TRBV3-2); 7 bases align to TRBD2. Germline V lookup: CDR1 LGHDT, CDR2 YNNKEL (reference sequence). The CDR3 sequence is 14 residues long. V dropped 6 bases and J dropped 5; count of bases not matched to a gene: 6. Written as DNA, the CDR3 is TGTGCCAGCAGATGGACTAGTGGAACCGGGGAGCTGTTTTTT. Encoded protein: CASRWTSGTGELFF.

This chain connects TRBV9 to TRBJ1-6; D perhaps matches TRBD1 (5 bases). This CDR3 is 13 amino acids long. The germline gives CDR1 SGDLS, CDR2 YYNGEE. V was cut by 0 bases and J by 14 bases, with 12 bases left in between. The DNA of the CDR3 is TGTGCCAGCAGCGTAGCTGGGACTGAGGCCCTCCACTTT. This encodes CASSVAGTEALHF.

The chain employs TRBV19 and TRBJ2-1, with D perhaps matching TRBD2 (7 bases). The CDR3 runs 15 residues. The germline V gene has CDR1 LNHDA and CDR2 SQIVND (reference sequence). V shed 7 bases and J shed 5 bases, with 18 bases lying between them. The chain's CDR3 is CASNAGGGGHNEQFF. Written as DNA, the CDR3 is TGTGCCAGTAACGCCGGTGGCGGGGGCCACAATGAGCAGTTCTTC.

The chain is built from TRBV6-4 and TRBJ2-3; possible D gene TRBD2, 6 bases. The germline V gene has CDR1 MRHNA and CDR2 SNTAGT. The CDR3 contains 16 residues. The V gene lost 0 bases and the J gene lost 4 bases, with 14 bases spanning the gap. CDR3 sequence: CASSDSSRASADTQYF. CDR3 in DNA: TGTGCCAGCAGTGACTCGAGTCGGGCTAGCGCAGATACGCAGTATTTT.

The V call is TRBV6-5, the J call TRBJ1-3; D is uncertain. The V gene's germline CDR1 is MNHEY and CDR2 SVGAGI. The length of the CDR3 is 14 residues. Trimming took off 7 bases at V and 0 bases at J, with 10 bases between the two ends. CDR3 DNA sequence: TGTGCCAGCACTACAGCCAGCTCTGGAAACACCATATATTTT. As protein: CASTTASSGNTIYF.

The chain has TRBV18 and TRBJ2-1, with D unresolved. Trimming stripped 4 bases from V and 8 bases from J, with 9 bases between. The CDR3 is 12 residues long. Germline CDR1 reads KGHSH; CDR2 reads LQKENI. The CDR3 coding sequence is TGTGCCAGCTCACACCAGAGCGATGAGCAGTTCTTC. It codes for CASSHQSDEQFF.

This chain links TRBV9 with TRBJ2-7, with a weak D call TRBD2 (5 bases). The CDR3 covers 14 residues. The V gene's germline CDR1 is SGDLS and CDR2 YYNGEE. V lost 3 bases, J lost 2 bases, and 12 bases lay in between. The CDR3 spells CASSAQLVPYEQYF. The CDR3 region has the DNA TGTGCCAGCAGCGCTCAACTAGTACCCTACGAGCAGTACTTC. Looking up the rest from reference TRBV9 and TRBJ2-7 gives the full variable domain: DSGVTQTPKHLITATGQRVTLRCSPRSGDLSVYWYQQSLDQGLQFLIQYYNGEERAKGNILERFSAQQFPDLHSELNLSSLELGDSALYFCASSAQLVPYEQYFGPGTRLTVT.

The chain employs TRBV6-5 and TRBJ2-7, with D perhaps matching TRBD2 (7 bases). V was shortened by 0 bases and J by 6 bases, with 15 bases between the two germline ends. The germline gives CDR1 MNHEY, CDR2 SVGAGI. The CDR3 totals 15 residues. The CDR3: CASSYSGGGRLEQYF. For the CDR3, the DNA is TGTGCCAGCAGTTACTCTGGGGGGGGCCGCCTCGAGCAGTACTTC.

V usage is TRBV18 and J usage is TRBJ1-6; D is possibly TRBD1 (6 bases). There are 15 residues in the CDR3. V was cut by 3 bases and J by 4 bases, with 10 bases left in between. Germline CDR1 and CDR2: KGHSH and LQKENI. The CDR3 nucleotides read TGTGCCAGCTCACCGGGGGCCAATTATAATTCACCCCTCCACTTT. Amino acid sequence: CASSPGANYNSPLHF.

This chain uses TRBV4-1 with TRBJ1-4; TRBD1 is a possible D gene (6 bases). Germline CDR1 MGHRA, CDR2 YSYEKL. The CDR3 covers 14 residues. Trimming left V 4 bases short and J 5 bases short, with 11 bases between. The CDR3 DNA follows: TGCGCCAGCAGCCCCCGACAGGAAAATGAAAAACTGTTTTTT. Its protein is CASSPRQENEKLFF.

The rearrangement uses TRBV11-2 and TRBJ2-2, with unresolved D. Germline V lookup: CDR1 SGHAT, CDR2 FQNNGV. The CDR3 runs 15 residues. V was pared by 1 base and J by 1 base, with 7 bases between. The CDR3 is CASSLGLLNTGELFF. The CDR3 nucleotides are TGTGCCAGCAGCTTAGGACTCCTGAACACCGGGGAGCTGTTTTTT.